These 8 T cell receptor beta chains were sequenced from one sample in a study of cytomegalovirus exposure and HLA in healthy donors. Use of 60 Vbeta and 13 Jbeta primers characterized the PCR. This table comes from immunoSEQ multiplex PCR, and its TCRdb copy is limited to in-frame clones, with some not included. Of under 200,000 clones listed, approximately 85% are singletons. Sequenced material: PBMCs. Every receptor here comes from a man between 18 and 35 years old in good health and CMV-seropositive.

The chain recombines TRBV7-9 with TRBJ1-2; a possible D gene is TRBD1 (6 bases). Trimming pared 5 bases from V and 1 base from J, leaving 20 bases between. From germline, CDR1 is SEHNR and CDR2 FQNEAQ (reference sequence). The CDR3 extends over 17 amino acids. This chain's CDR3 is CASSGTSGQTFNYGYTF. CDR3 nucleotide sequence: TGTGCCAGCAGCGGGACGTCTGGACAGACGTTTAACTATGGCTACACCTTC.

This rearrangement joins TRBV29-1 to TRBJ1-1; 11 nucleotides line up with TRBD1. Losses at the gene ends were 6 bases for V and 5 bases for J; bases not matched to a gene: 17. The CDR3 covers 17 residues. Germline V lookup: CDR1 SQVTM, CDR2 ANQGSEA. DNA of the CDR3: TGCAGCGTAAAAAAGGGTACTGGACAGGGGGCGAGTACTGAAGCTTTCTTT. Translated: CSVKKGTGQGASTEAFF.

The CDR3 reads CASSLQGGNTIYF. The CDR3 DNA sequence: TGTGCCAGCAGTTTACAGGGGGGTAACACCATATATTTT. The chain employs TRBV27 and TRBJ1-3, with TRBD1 matching 7 bases. The CDR3 contains 13 residues. CDR1 is MNHEY and CDR2 is SMNVEV in the germline V gene (reference sequence). J lost 7 bases, V lost 2 bases, and 2 bases had no gene match.

The chain is built from TRBV6-5 and TRBJ2-5; TRBD1 is a possible D gene (6 bases). The CDR3 loop spans 14 amino acids. V lost 4 bases and J lost 4, with 13 bases in between. CDR1 is MNHEY, CDR2 SVGAGI, per germline. The CDR3 nucleotides read TGTGCCAGCAGTTCCTCAGGGGCCGGAGAGACCCAGTACTTC. It is translated as CASSSSGAGETQYF.

V usage is TRBV2 and J usage is TRBJ2-5; D remains ambiguous. The V end was cut by 7 bases, the J end by 1 base, with 10 bases between. Per the germline V gene, CDR1 is SNHLY and CDR2 is FYNNEI. There are 13 residues in the CDR3. The CDR3 nucleotides read TGTGCCAGCACTCCTGGCCTCCAAGAGACCCAGTACTTC. Translating it yields CASTPGLQETQYF.

This clone has more than one count but fewer than ten. The chain carries TRBV10-2 and TRBJ2-7; 9 positions agree with TRBD1. The length of the CDR3 is 12 residues. Germline V gene sequence: CDR1 WSHSY, CDR2 SAAADI. The V and J ends lost 6 bases and 12 bases, in that order; junction bases with no gene match: 9. The CDR3 loop is CASRPGQGMTYF. The CDR3 DNA reads as TGCGCCAGCAGGCCGGGACAGGGAATGACGTACTTC.

The rearrangement uses TRBV6-1 and TRBJ1-3; 8 nucleotides align to TRBD1. The CDR3 covers 16 residues. With V trimmed by 5 bases and J by 0 bases, 6 bases remained unmatched. Germline V gives CDR1 MNHNS, CDR2 SASEGT. The chain's CDR3 is CASSQDGTGSGNTIYF. The CDR3 DNA reads TGTGCCAGCAGTCAAGACGGGACAGGCTCTGGAAACACCATATATTTT.

This clone was seen just once. Other DNA sequences within the sample encode an identical CDR3. The genes are TRBV11-2 and TRBJ2-7; tentatively, D is TRBD1 (6 bases). Trimming removed 1 base from V and 2 bases from J, with 9 bases in between. The CDR3 runs 14 residues. Germline V gene lookup returns CDR1 SGHAT and CDR2 FQNNGV. CDR3 bases: TGTGCCAGCAGCTTAGGACAGGTAACCTACGAGCAGTACTTC. The encoded protein is CASSLGQVTYEQYF.